The sequence of this T cell receptor (beta chain) was determined in a study of cytomegalovirus exposure and HLA in healthy donors. Profiling relied on immunoSEQ multiplex PCR, and the TCRdb table lists in-frame clones only, not all of them. The table has about 160,000 clones, about 82% seen once. Trimming removed 2 bases at V and 7 bases at J, with 16 bases between. This CDR3 has 15 amino acids. The V gene's germline CDR1 is LNHDA and CDR2 SQIVND (reference sequence). Source material: PBMCs. This receptor was obtained from a man aged 30 to 45 in good health and CMV-seropositive. The gene calls are TRBV19 and TRBJ2-3; D possibly corresponds to TRBD1 (6 bases). CDR3 nucleotides: TGTGCCAGTAGTATACGACAGGCGAGGGGGAATACGCAGTATTTT. This sequence encodes CASSIRQARGNTQYF.